The 17 T cell receptor beta chains in this list originate from one sample, sequenced in a study of identical twins. MiXCR, run by TCRdb on the 5' RACE reads, gives a single entry per CDR3 protein. The table records hundreds of thousands of distinct CDR3 sequences, around 5.7% of them present only once. Material for sequencing was naive T cells sorted from blood. These receptor sequences come from a man younger than 35 in good health.

This clonotype turned up a few times. The gene calls are TRBV4-2 and TRBJ2-5, with TRBD2 as a possible D gene (6 bases). The germline V gene has CDR1 LGHNA and CDR2 YNFKEQ. V was pared by 3 bases and J by 0 bases, with 11 bases between. The CDR3 length is 15 residues. CDR3 sequence (DNA): TGTGCCAGCAGCCAGACCGGGACTTACCAAGAGACCCAGTACTTC. As protein: CASSQTGTYQETQYF.

The table lists this clonotype with a few counts. The gene calls are TRBV9 and TRBJ1-1; D gene unclear. V was shortened by 0 bases and J by 5 bases, with 8 bases between the two germline ends. CDR1 and CDR2 (germline): SGDLS, YYNGEE. The CDR3 is 13 amino acids. This CDR3 reads CASSVARGTEAFF. Written as DNA, the CDR3 is TGTGCCAGCAGCGTAGCACGGGGAACTGAAGCTTTCTTT.

This clonotype was recorded a few times. The rearrangement links TRBV20-1 to TRBJ2-7; 10 positions match TRBD2. CDR3 length equals 15 residues. Trimming removed 3 bases from V and 2 bases from J; junction bases left unmatched: 7. Germline lookup yields CDR1 DFQATT and CDR2 SNEGSKA (reference sequence). The CDR3 coding sequence is TGCAGTGCTAGGCCCCTAGCGGGAGTGACCTACGAGCAGTACTTC. This translates into CSARPLAGVTYEQYF.

This clonotype was seen only a few times. This sequence joins TRBV7-8 and TRBJ2-3; 9 nucleotides align to TRBD2. CDR3 length: 18 amino acids. The J segment lost 0 bases and the V segment lost 4 bases, leaving 11 bases of the junction unmatched. Germline values: CDR1 SGHVS, CDR2 FQNEAQ. CDR3: CASSYGLSGSPSTDTQYF. CDR3 in DNA: TGTGCCAGCAGCTACGGCCTTAGCGGGAGCCCCAGCACAGATACGCAGTATTTT.

There are many counts of this clonotype. The chain couples TRBV11-1 to TRBJ2-6; D remains unclear. This CDR3 has 19 residues. Germline CDR1 reads SGHAT; CDR2 reads FQDESV (reference sequence). The V end lost 7 bases, the J end lost 1 base, and 23 bases lay between the germline ends. This CDR3 reads CASILQDLPLESGANVLTF. The CDR3, as DNA: TGTGCCAGCATCCTCCAAGACTTACCCCTCGAGTCTGGGGCCAACGTCCTGACTTTC.

The chain carries TRBV2 and TRBJ2-7, with 7 bases identical to TRBD2. After removal of 2 bases from V and 2 bases from J, the junction contained 6 bases not matched to a gene. The V gene's germline CDR1 is SNHLY and CDR2 FYNNEI. CDR3 length equals 15 residues. As DNA, the CDR3 is TGTGCCAGCAGTGAAATTGGGGAGGGGCCCTACGAGCAGTACTTC. Its protein product is CASSEIGEGPYEQYF.

There are many counts of this clonotype. This chain joins TRBV12-3 or TRBV12-4 and TRBJ2-1, with D perhaps given as TRBD1 or TRBD2 (5 bases each). Trimming removed 7 bases from V and 5 bases from J, with 9 bases in between. There are 12 residues in the CDR3. DNA of the CDR3: TGTGCCAGCACCATGGGGGACAATGAGCAGTTCTTC. It translates to CASTMGDNEQFF.

The rearrangement uses TRBV6-5 and TRBJ2-3; D is perhaps TRBD1 (8 bases). There are 15 residues in the CDR3. V gave up 4 bases and J gave up 3 bases, with 14 bases separating them. The germline V gene encodes CDR1 MNHEY and CDR2 SVGAGI. The CDR3 loop reads CASSSLQGGTDTQYF. Written as DNA, the CDR3 is TGTGCCAGCAGTTCATTACAGGGGGGGACAGATACGCAGTATTTT.

The V call is TRBV3-1, the J call TRBJ1-1; TRBD1 matches at 9 bases. CDR1 and CDR2 from the germline V gene are LGHDT and YNNKEL (reference sequence). The trim removed 4 bases at V and 0 bases at J, leaving 3 bases unmatched. This CDR3 is 15 amino acids long. CDR3 amino acids: CASSRGQGLNTEAFF. The CDR3 region has the DNA TGTGCCAGCAGCCGGGGACAGGGACTGAACACTGAAGCTTTCTTT.

The chain links TRBV10-3 to TRBJ1-5; unclear D gene. The CDR3 is 14 amino acids. From germline, CDR1 is ENHRY and CDR2 SYGVKD. The V end was cut by 4 bases, the J end by 3 bases, with 10 bases between. In DNA form, the CDR3 reads TGTGCCATCAGTGCCCCTGGGGTCAATCAGCCCCAGCATTTT. Translating gives CAISAPGVNQPQHF.

This clonotype was counted only a few times. The rearrangement uses TRBV11-1 and TRBJ1-2; weak D call: TRBD1 (6 bases). The CDR3 is 14 residues long. Looked up from germline, CDR1 is SGHAT and CDR2 is FQDESV (reference sequence). Trimming removed 2 bases from V and 2 bases from J, with 9 bases in between. The CDR3 nucleotides are TGTGCCAGCAGCTTACTACAGGGAAACTATGGCTACACCTTC. This sequence encodes CASSLLQGNYGYTF.

CDR3: CASRPHRGDGYTF. The CDR3 coding sequence is TGTGCCAGCAGGCCGCACAGGGGAGATGGCTACACCTTC. This chain joins TRBV6-2 or TRBV6-3 and TRBJ1-2; 7 bases line up with TRBD1. The CDR3 is made up of 13 amino acids. V was pared by 6 bases and J by 6 bases, with 7 bases of the junction left unmatched. Germline V gene data show CDR1 as MNHEY and CDR2 as SVGEGT.

This clonotype occurred many times. V usage is TRBV12-3 or TRBV12-4 and J usage is TRBJ2-2; no clear D gene. The germline V and J ends were trimmed by 2 bases and 7 bases, with 11 bases remaining between them. The CDR3 covers 14 residues. CDR3 residues: CASSLTTSSGELFF. In DNA form, the CDR3 reads TGTGCCAGCAGTTTAACTACCTCGAGCGGGGAGCTGTTTTTT.

This clonotype has a handful of counts. This chain uses TRBV3-1 with TRBJ2-1; 11 bases align to TRBD2. Germline values: CDR1 LGHDT, CDR2 YNNKEL (reference sequence). The CDR3 has 15 amino acids. V lost 0 bases, J lost 7 bases, and 2 bases stayed unmatched. The CDR3 region has the DNA TGTGCCAGCAGCCAAGAGAGACTAGCGGGGAATGAGCAGTTCTTC. Amino acids: CASSQERLAGNEQFF.

The CDR3: CASSLYPTVQLIPGELFF. The CDR3 DNA is TGTGCCAGCAGTTTATACCCGACAGTCCAGTTAATCCCCGGGGAGCTGTTTTTT. The chain is built from TRBV27 and TRBJ2-2; possibly TRBD1 for D (5 bases). V lost 1 base and J 6 bases, leaving 21 bases between the germline ends. The length of the CDR3 is 18 residues. Germline-derived CDR1 and CDR2 are MNHEY and SMNVEV (reference sequence).

There are many counts of this clonotype. J is TRBJ2-7 and V is TRBV6-5, with 7 bases that match TRBD1. CDR1 is MNHEY, CDR2 SVGAGI, per germline. CDR3 length: 15 amino acids. V shed 0 bases and J 2 bases; nucleotides not matched to a gene: 4. This CDR3 reads CASSYSGQGAYEQYF. The CDR3 bases are TGTGCCAGCAGTTACTCGGGTCAGGGGGCCTACGAGCAGTACTTC.

The chain recombines TRBV4-1 with TRBJ2-3; 12 bases match TRBD2. This CDR3 comprises 17 residues. V lost 4 bases, J lost 5 bases, and 10 bases stayed unmatched. Germline CDR1 reads MGHRA; CDR2 reads YSYEKL. The CDR3: CASSLTNPGLAGDTQYF. CDR3 bases: TGCGCCAGCAGCCTAACGAACCCGGGACTAGCGGGAGATACGCAGTATTTT.